One and the same sample provided the 10 T cell receptor beta chains below, sequenced in a study of CD8 T cells in ankylosing spondylitis. The study, taken as a whole, reports: There was a TCR beta motif, made of several highly homologous variants, that appeared characteristic of ankylosing spondylitis blood.

TCRdb fed the 5' RACE reads into MiXCR, producing one record per CDR3 protein. The repertoire consists of about 450,000 distinct CDR3 sequences, with roughly a quarter occurring once and the leading ten covering 0.75% to 0.9%. Antigens for these TCRs are unknown. The sample taken for sequencing was blood, either unsorted or a sorted T cell fraction (not recorded which). The receptors were sampled from a male donor with ankylosing spondylitis.

This chain links TRBV20-1 with TRBJ2-5; the D is unclear. There are 13 residues in the CDR3. Germline CDR1 reads DFQATT; CDR2 reads SNEGSKA (reference sequence). The V end lost 5 bases, the J end lost 9 bases, and 19 bases lay between the germline ends. The CDR3 nucleotides read TGCAGTGCTTCCCCGGACGCCCTTAGGTCCCAGTACTTC. As protein: CSASPDALRSQYF.

The chain is built from TRBV29-1 and TRBJ2-5, with 7 bases matching TRBD2. The length of the CDR3 is 15 residues. The V and J ends lost 4 bases and 10 bases, in that order; junction bases with no gene match: 18. From germline, CDR1 is SQVTM and CDR2 ANQGSEA. CDR3 sequence reads: CSVGLLASTPGGQYF. The CDR3 bases are TGCAGCGTTGGACTACTAGCGTCAACCCCGGGGGGCCAGTACTTC.

The chain joins TRBV19 to TRBJ1-5; D is possibly TRBD1 (6 bases). V lost 10 bases and J lost 5, with 15 bases in between. The V gene's germline CDR1 is LNHDA and CDR2 SQIVND (reference sequence). The CDR3 is 13 residues long. CDR3 loop: CATNRVVDQPQHF. The DNA of the CDR3 is TGTGCCACCAACAGGGTTGTCGATCAGCCCCAGCATTTT.

The CDR3 protein is CASRIGTGAYEQYF. The CDR3 DNA is TGTGCCAGCAGGATAGGGACAGGGGCCTACGAGCAGTACTTC. The chain has TRBV12-3 or TRBV12-4 and TRBJ2-7; 10 nucleotides match TRBD1. This CDR3 is 14 amino acids long. Trimming took 6 bases from V and 2 from J; bases not matched to a gene: 4.

This clonotype was seen more than once but under ten times. The rearrangement joins TRBV7-6 to TRBJ2-1; 9 nucleotides match TRBD2. Losses at the gene ends were 3 bases for V and 2 bases for J; bases not matched to a gene: 14. In germline, CDR1 is SGHVS, CDR2 FNYEAQ. The length of the CDR3 is 19 residues. The CDR3: CASSFSVAGDFSTYNEQFF. In nucleotides, the CDR3 is TGTGCCAGCAGCTTCTCTGTAGCGGGAGACTTTAGCACCTACAATGAGCAGTTCTTC.

The chain is built from TRBV7-9 and TRBJ2-5, with 10 bases identical to TRBD1. This CDR3 is 15 amino acids long. The V segment lost 4 bases and the J segment 5 bases; nucleotides outside the gene matches: 7. The germline V gene encodes CDR1 SEHNR and CDR2 FQNEAQ (reference sequence). The CDR3 coding sequence is TGTGCCAGCAGCTACGGACAGGGGGAAGCGGAGACCCAGTACTTC. Residues: CASSYGQGEAETQYF.

This chain connects TRBV25-1 to TRBJ1-6; D is unresolved. The V gene lost 9 bases and the J gene lost 0 bases, with 15 bases spanning the gap. Germline lookup yields CDR1 MGHDK and CDR2 SYGVNS. The CDR3 covers 16 residues. CDR3 bases: TGTGCCAGTCCATTCGGGTGGAGCTCCTATAATTCACCCCTCCACTTT. The encoded protein is CASPFGWSSYNSPLHF.

This clonotype has a handful of counts. The chain combines TRBV5-5 with TRBJ2-2; TRBD2 might be the D (7 bases). With 4 bases removed from V and 7 bases from J, the gap between germline ends came to 14 bases. This CDR3 contains 14 residues. Germline V gene sequence: CDR1 SGHKS, CDR2 YYEKEE (reference sequence). The CDR3 region is CASSPRGAVGELFF. The CDR3 DNA is TGTGCCAGCAGCCCCCGGGGGGCTGTCGGGGAGCTGTTTTTT.

The chain couples TRBV20-1 to TRBJ2-1; D is perhaps TRBD1 (7 bases). In germline, CDR1 is DFQATT, CDR2 SNEGSKA (reference sequence). Trimming took off 0 bases at V and 0 bases at J, with 12 bases between the two ends. The CDR3 totals 16 residues. CDR3 sequence reads: CSARDQGGNSYNEQFF. CDR3 in DNA: TGCAGTGCTAGAGATCAGGGGGGCAACTCCTACAATGAGCAGTTCTTC.

In this sample, this clonotype turned up a few times. This chain connects TRBV11-2 to TRBJ2-1; 12 nucleotides align to TRBD2. Germline values: CDR1 SGHAT, CDR2 FQNNGV. J gave up 4 bases and V 1 base, and 8 bases lay outside the gene matches. This CDR3 has 18 residues. CDR3 sequence (DNA): TGTGCCAGCAGCTTAGGGACCACGACTAGCGGGGGTTACAATGAGCAGTTCTTC. This gives the protein CASSLGTTTSGGYNEQFF.